These 12 T cell receptor beta chains were sequenced from one sample in a study of cytomegalovirus exposure and HLA in healthy donors (dated by TCRdb to between 2016 and 2019). Libraries came from the immunoSEQ multiplex PCR assay. A mixture of 60 forward primers for TCR Vbeta segments and 13 reverse primers for TCR Jbeta segments was used in the multiplex PCR. Imported from immuneACCESS, the table was reduced by TCRdb to in-frame sequences with V and J called. These copies leave out some clones; in studies compared against another copy, an unresolved V gene accounts for under half, and the cause of the remainder is not known. The sample yields under 200,000 clones; 62% were counted once. The ten largest make up 2.5% to 3% of the sample. What was sequenced was PBMCs. These receptors all come from a man between 40 and 49 years old in good health and CMV-seronegative.

V gene TRBV5-5 combines with J gene TRBJ2-3; 9 bases map to TRBD1. The CDR3 is made up of 14 amino acids. The germline V gene encodes CDR1 SGHKS and CDR2 YYEKEE (reference sequence). The ends lost 2 bases at V and 5 bases at J; junction bases unmatched: 3. CDR3 protein: CASSLGTGLDTQYF. The CDR3 DNA follows: TGTGCCAGCAGCTTAGGGACAGGGCTAGATACGCAGTATTTT.

This sequence joins TRBV5-1 and TRBJ2-1; possible D gene TRBD2, 6 bases. The germline V gene encodes CDR1 SGHRS and CDR2 YFSETQ. The CDR3 is made up of 15 amino acids. V was cut by 0 bases and J by 8 bases, with 15 bases left in between. CDR3 DNA sequence: TGCGCCAGCAGCTTGGGTGTAACGGGAGTGGATGAGCAGTTCTTC. Its translation: CASSLGVTGVDEQFF.

The V and J genes are TRBV6-5 and TRBJ2-7, with 9 bases identical to TRBD1. J was trimmed by 5 bases and V by 6 bases; bases with no gene match: 2. The CDR3 has 12 residues. Germline V lookup: CDR1 MNHEY, CDR2 SVGAGI. The CDR3 bases are TGTGCCAGCAGAAGGACAGGGGACGAGCAGTACTTC. Protein: CASRRTGDEQYF.

The genes are TRBV6-1 and TRBJ1-5; D call uncertain. Trimming took off 6 bases at V and 5 bases at J, with 11 bases between the two ends. Germline V gene data show CDR1 as MNHNS and CDR2 as SASEGT. CDR3 length: 13 residues. CDR3 nucleotide sequence: TGTGCCAGCAGCCCGACTAGTTATCAGCCCCAGCATTTT. As protein: CASSPTSYQPQHF.

The chain joins TRBV29-1 to TRBJ1-1; D is undetermined. Between the trimmed V and J ends, which lost 4 bases and 1 base, there was a span of 10 bases. CDR1 and CDR2 (germline): SQVTM, ANQGSEA. CDR3 size: 13 residues. The CDR3, as DNA: TGCAGCGTTGTAGTGCGCTCGAACACTGAAGCTTTCTTT. Protein: CSVVVRSNTEAFF.

The chain combines TRBV4-3 with TRBJ2-7; D gene unclear. V lost 0 bases and J 0 bases, leaving 6 bases between the germline ends. Germline V gene sequence: CDR1 LGHNA, CDR2 YSLEER. The CDR3 loop spans 14 amino acids. In DNA form, the CDR3 reads TGCGCCAGCAGCCAAGATTTCAGCTCCTACGAGCAGTACTTC. Translating gives CASSQDFSSYEQYF.

This clone was seen a single time. The rearrangement uses TRBV2 and TRBJ2-3, with 9 bases that match TRBD2. The germline V gene encodes CDR1 SNHLY and CDR2 FYNNEI. The CDR3 is made up of 14 amino acids. J gave up 3 bases and V 7 bases, and 5 bases lay outside the gene matches. This CDR3 reads CASTLSGGTDTQYF. In DNA, the CDR3 is TGTGCCAGCACCTTGAGCGGGGGGACAGATACGCAGTATTTT.

This clone was seen a handful of times. This rearrangement joins TRBV5-1 to TRBJ2-7; TRBD1 matches 9 bases. With 0 bases clipped from V and 1 base from J, the junction kept 2 bases outside the gene matches. CDR1 SGHRS and CDR2 YFSETQ come from the germline V gene. The CDR3 covers 15 residues. The DNA for the CDR3 is TGCGCCAGCAGCTTGGACGGGACAGGGTCCTACGAGCAGTACTTC. Its translation is CASSLDGTGSYEQYF.

The gene calls are TRBV5-1 and TRBJ1-1; D ambiguous. Deletions cut 3 bases from V and 3 bases from J, with 15 bases between. Per germline, CDR1 SGHRS and CDR2 YFSETQ. CDR3 length: 15 residues. CDR3 residues: CASSSWASPYTEAFF. The DNA for the CDR3 is TGCGCCAGCAGCTCCTGGGCCAGTCCTTACACTGAAGCTTTCTTT.

The chain couples TRBV10-3 to TRBJ1-1, with D possibly TRBD1 on 6 matching bases. Trimming took 3 bases from V and 2 from J, leaving 13 bases between them. Germline V gives CDR1 ENHRY, CDR2 SYGVKD. The CDR3 totals 15 residues. CDR3 in DNA: TGTGCCATCAGTGAAAGGGGGTCTACTAACACTGAAGCTTTCTTT. Translation: CAISERGSTNTEAFF.

The CDR3 is CASSLTSGGVEAFF. For the CDR3, the DNA is TGTGCCAGCAGCCTAACCTCAGGGGGCGTTGAAGCTTTCTTT. V gene TRBV7-9 combines with J gene TRBJ1-1, with 8 bases lining up with TRBD1. This CDR3 region has 14 residues. J lost 7 bases, V lost 5 bases, and 9 bases had no gene match. The V gene's germline CDR1 is SEHNR and CDR2 FQNEAQ (reference sequence). Supplemented by reference TRBV7-9 and TRBJ1-1, the full variable domain reads DTGVSQNPRHKITKRGQNVTFRCDPISEHNRLYWYRQTLGQGPEFLTYFQNEAQLEKSRLLSDRFSAERPKGSFSTLEIQRTEQGDSAMYLCASSLTSGGVEAFFGQGTRLTVV.

This clone was seen only a few times. The chain uses TRBV11-2 and TRBJ2-1; D unclear. V dropped 1 base and J dropped 4 bases, with 8 bases sitting between them. This CDR3 contains 14 residues. Germline CDR1 SGHAT, CDR2 FQNNGV. The CDR3 reads CASSLVSVYNEQFF. The CDR3 DNA follows: TGTGCCAGCAGCTTAGTTTCGGTGTACAATGAGCAGTTCTTC. Using reference TRBV11-2 and TRBJ2-1 for the parts outside the CDR3, the full variable domain is EAGVAQSPRYKIIEKRQSVAFWCNPISGHATLYWYQQILGQGPKLLIQFQNNGVVDDSQLPKDRFSAERLKGVDSTLKIQPAKLEDSAVYLCASSLVSVYNEQFFGPGTRLTVL.